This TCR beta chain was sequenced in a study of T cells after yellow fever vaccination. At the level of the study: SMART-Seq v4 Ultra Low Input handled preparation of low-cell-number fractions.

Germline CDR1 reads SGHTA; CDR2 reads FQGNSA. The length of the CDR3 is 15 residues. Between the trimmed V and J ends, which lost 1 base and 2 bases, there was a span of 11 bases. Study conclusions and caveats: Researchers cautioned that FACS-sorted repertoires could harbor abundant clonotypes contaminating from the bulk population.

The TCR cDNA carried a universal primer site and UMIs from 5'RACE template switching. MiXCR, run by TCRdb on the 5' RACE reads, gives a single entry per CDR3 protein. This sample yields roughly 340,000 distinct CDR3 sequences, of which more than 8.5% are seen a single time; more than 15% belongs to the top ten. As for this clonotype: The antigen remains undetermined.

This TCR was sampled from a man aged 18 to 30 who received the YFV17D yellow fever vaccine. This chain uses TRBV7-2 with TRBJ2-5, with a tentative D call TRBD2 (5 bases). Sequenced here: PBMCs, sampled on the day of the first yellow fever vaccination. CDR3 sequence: CASSLGGRDQETQYF. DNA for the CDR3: TGTGCCAGCAGCTTAGGTGGCCGGGATCAAGAGACCCAGTACTTC.